This T cell receptor beta chain was obtained from a study of T-cell reconstitution after alpha-beta-depleted transplantation in children (dated by TCRdb to about 2016). With regard to the full study: The study quantitatively tracked T-cell immune reconstitution after TCRalphabeta/CD19-depleted allogeneic hematopoietic cell transplantation in children using TCR repertoire profiling. Results and caveats for the whole study, not just this receptor: Apparently early alphabetaT-cell count recovery about two months after transplant reportedly relied on only several hundred rapidly expanded clones derived from non-depleted graft cells. The frequencies of hyperexpanded clones fell over the following months, and after one year, T-cell counts and TCRbeta diversity were mostly attributed to newly produced T cells. In some patients, the high TCRbeta diversity seen at day 60 was put down to recipient T cells and intrathymic progenitors that had survived conditioning.

The sample's treatment or condition, from its label and the paper: allogeneic hematopoietic cell transplantation with graft depleted of TCRalphabeta T cells and CD19 B cells. The children who served as transplant recipients had been given grafts of TCRalphabeta/CD19-depleted allogeneic hematopoietic cells. Library construction relied on PCR. The reads were generated on an Illumina HiSeq 2500. To normalize quantification of the TCRbeta repertoire, the TCR libraries were built with molecular barcoding that relied on unique molecular identifiers. TCRdb reworked the public reads: Q25 trimming with fastp, MiXCR clone assembly, productive beta chains retained. Entries that share a CDR3 protein sequence are merged under the most common genes and DNA. The sample has around 420,000 distinct CDR3 sequences on record, roughly 15% of them singletons. Less than 30% of the sample is held by the ten biggest clonotypes.

V loses 1 base at its end and J loses 8 bases; junction bases beyond the gene matches: 6. CDR1 is given as SEHNR and CDR2 as FQNEAQ, both from the germline V gene (reference sequence). There are 15 amino acids in the CDR3, from cysteine to phenylalanine inclusive. The DNA shown is the 45-base CDR3, in frame from base 1. Points on this clonotype: Its antigen specificity is not known. No base qualities exist here, and no much larger clone lies one base off it.

Sequencing was performed on PBMCs, mostly from graft donor cells, taken 360 days after TCRalphabeta/CD19-depleted stem cell transplant. The rearranged chain carries TRBV7-9 and TRBJ2-3, with 10 bases in between that match TRBD2. This receptor was identified in a boy less than two years old who had a stem cell transplant for Wiskott-Aldrich syndrome, so the T cells may come from the graft donor. The CDR3 corresponds to CASSLVSGGASTQYF. The nucleotide sequence reads TGTGCCAGCAGCTTAGTAAGCGGGGGGGCGTCTACGCAGTATTTT.